This T cell receptor (beta chain) was identified in a study of CD8+ T cells in alopecia areata. Study-level information: Those patients who were treated received oral tofacitinib, which was given at 5 to 10 mg twice daily for moderate-to-severe alopecia areata.

The study's findings and limits: For baseline CD8+ expansion, any link to response stays uncertain with one nonresponder. It was less clear whether patients shared TCRs than it was in mice, possibly because of HLA. Especially in alopecia totalis/universalis, lesional scalp showed greater clonality than normal scalp did.

Only a few counts were recorded for this clone. Its antigen is not identified. Germline V gives CDR1 SNHLY, CDR2 FYNNEI. V dropped 5 bases and J dropped 7 bases, with 15 bases sitting between them. The CDR3 is 14 amino acids. Treatment noted: oral pan-JAK inhibitor, 5-10 mg twice daily. It was cDNA, reverse transcribed from extracted RNA, that served as the sequencing template. The data were produced by immunoSEQ multiplex PCR, yet TCRdb's version contains in-frame clones alone and is incomplete. The sample lists under 300,000 clones, approximately 60% occurring once. The TCR originated in a human donor with alopecia areata. The sequencing here drew on CD4+ T cells sorted from blood, taken around week 54, from a patient treated with tofacitinib. The chain is built from TRBV2 and TRBJ1-5, with a weak D call TRBD1 (6 bases). The DNA of the CDR3 is TGTGCCAGCAGTAGACGGGGGCTGGGGCAGCCCCAGCATTTT. This sequence encodes CASSRRGLGQPQHF.